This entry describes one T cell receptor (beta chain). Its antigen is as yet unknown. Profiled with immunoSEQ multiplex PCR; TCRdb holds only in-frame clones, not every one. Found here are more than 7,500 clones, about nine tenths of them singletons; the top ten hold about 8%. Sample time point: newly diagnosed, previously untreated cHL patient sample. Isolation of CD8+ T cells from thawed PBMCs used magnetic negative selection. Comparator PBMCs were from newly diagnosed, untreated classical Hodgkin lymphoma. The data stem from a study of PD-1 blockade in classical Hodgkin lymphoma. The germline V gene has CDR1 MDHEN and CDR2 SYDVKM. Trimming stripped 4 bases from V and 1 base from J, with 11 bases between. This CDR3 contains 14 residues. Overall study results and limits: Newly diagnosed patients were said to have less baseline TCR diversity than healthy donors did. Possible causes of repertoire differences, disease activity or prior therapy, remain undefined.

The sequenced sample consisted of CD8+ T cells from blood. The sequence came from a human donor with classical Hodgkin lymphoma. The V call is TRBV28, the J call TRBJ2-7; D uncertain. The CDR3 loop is CASSSRLLSYEQYF. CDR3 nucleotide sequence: TGTGCCAGCAGTTCACGACTTCTTTCCTACGAGCAGTACTTC.